The 14 T cell receptor beta chains listed next were all sequenced from one sample in a study of regulatory T cells in long-lasting Graves disease (TCRdb year 2021). In light of the paper, this sample's time point label describes: persistent/refractory GD, antithyroid drugs over 5 years with positive TRAb. RNA was extracted from PBMCs in TRIzol for both TCR sequencing and RNA sequencing. The library was prepared using multiplex PCR. The reads were generated on an Illumina HiSeq 4000. TCR beta libraries were built with iRepertoire HTBI primers and Arm-PCR amplification of CDR3 regions. TCRdb redid the processing of the public reads, applying fastp at Q25 and MiXCR, and retained in-frame beta chains. All rows with the same CDR3 protein become a single entry with the most common DNA and genes. Recorded for this sample are some 370,000 distinct CDR3 sequences; 20% to 25% of them occurred a single time. In total, the top ten clones hold about 20% of the sample.

Material: peripheral blood mononuclear cells (PBMCs), obtained when the disease was refractory, from a patient treated with antithyroid drugs. These receptor sequences come from a female donor with Graves disease.

This clonotype was counted once. This may arise from a read error, as a much more abundant clone is one base away. The chain carries TRBV9 and TRBJ2-7, with D possibly being TRBD1 or TRBD2 (5 bases each). The CDR3 spans 15 residues. CDR1 is SGDLS and CDR2 is YYNGEE in the germline V gene. For the CDR3, the DNA is TGTGCCTGCAGCGTAGGTCAGGGAGTATCCTACGAGCAGTACTTC. This gives the protein CACSVGQGVSYEQYF.

This clonotype was seen just once. The genes are TRBV7-9 and TRBJ2-1, with a weak D call TRBD2 (5 bases). There are 12 residues in the CDR3. In germline, CDR1 is SEHNR, CDR2 FQNEAQ (reference sequence). V was pared by 5 bases and J by 5 bases, with 7 bases between. In DNA form, the CDR3 reads TGTGCCAGCAGCCTACTAGACAATGAGCAGTTCTTC. Residues: CASSLLDNEQFF. Combining the CDR3 with reference TRBV7-9 and TRBJ2-1 gives the whole variable domain DTGVSQNPRHKITKRGQNVTFRCDPISEHNRLYWYRQTLGQGPEFLTYFQNEAQLEKSRLLSDRFSAERPKGSFSTLEIQRTEQGDSAMYLCASSLLDNEQFFGPGTRLTVL.

This clonotype appeared a few times. The CDR3, as DNA: TGTGCCAGTAGTCGGCTAGCGGGAGGGAGCTCCTACAATGAGCAGTTCTTC. Encoded protein: CASSRLAGGSSYNEQFF. The gene calls are TRBV19 and TRBJ2-1, with 12 nucleotides matching TRBD2. The CDR3 is made up of 17 amino acids. CDR1 and CDR2 from the germline V gene are LNHDA and SQIVND (reference sequence). The junction had 5 bases not matched to a gene; V was cut back by 5 bases and J by 0 bases. The full variable domain, its missing parts supplied by reference TRBV19 and TRBJ2-1, is DGGITQSPKYLFRKEGQNVTLSCEQNLNHDAMYWYRQDPGQGLRLIYYSQIVNDFQKGDIAEGYSVSREKKESFPLTVTSAQKNPTAFYLCASSRLAGGSSYNEQFFGPGTRLTVL.

There are a few counts of this clonotype. V usage is TRBV4-3 and J usage is TRBJ2-2, with a possible D match to TRBD2 (5 bases). Germline loops: CDR1 LGHNA, CDR2 YSLEER. The CDR3 consists of 15 residues. Trimming stripped 2 bases from V and 8 bases from J, with 15 bases between. This CDR3 reads CASSQSPRGSGELFF. In DNA, the CDR3 is TGCGCCAGCAGCCAATCTCCCCGAGGGTCAGGGGAGCTGTTTTTT.

The J gene is TRBJ1-4, the V gene TRBV3-1; 7 bases fit TRBD1. CDR3 length: 13 amino acids. CDR1 LGHDT and CDR2 YNNKEL come from the germline V gene (reference sequence). Germline trimming cut 4 bases from V and 6 bases from J; bases unmatched to any gene: 2. The CDR3 is CASSPGTDEKLFF. DNA of the CDR3: TGTGCCAGCAGCCCCGGGACAGATGAAAAACTGTTTTTT.

The rearrangement joins TRBV7-2 to TRBJ1-2; D might be TRBD1 (5 bases). The germline V gene has CDR1 SGHTA and CDR2 FQGNSA. The CDR3 runs to 13 residues. The ends were cut back, 1 base at V and 6 bases at J, with 9 bases in the middle. The CDR3 sequence is CASSLEAGHGYTF. The CDR3 DNA follows: TGTGCCAGCAGCTTAGAGGCAGGGCATGGCTACACCTTC. Looking up the rest from reference TRBV7-2 and TRBJ1-2 gives the full variable domain: GAGVSQSPSNKVTEKGKDVELRCDPISGHTALYWYRQSLGQGLEFLIYFQGNSAPDKSGLPSDRFSAERTGGSVSTLTIQRTQQEDSAVYLCASSLEAGHGYTFGSGTRLTVV.

The chain employs TRBV18 and TRBJ1-2; D gene ambiguous. The germline gives CDR1 KGHSH, CDR2 LQKENI. The CDR3 runs to 15 residues. Trimming took off 3 bases at V and 1 base at J, with 12 bases between the two ends. DNA for the CDR3: TGTGCCAGCTCACCCACCCTCGGGATTAACTATGGCTACACCTTC. As protein: CASSPTLGINYGYTF.

This clonotype was seen at least ten times. The chain recombines TRBV7-9 with TRBJ1-2, with D unclear. Germline lookup yields CDR1 SEHNR and CDR2 FQNEAQ (reference sequence). V lost 5 bases to trimming and J lost 4 bases, with 14 bases between them. The CDR3 sequence is 14 residues long. The chain's CDR3 is CASSRGSGAYGYTF. The DNA for the CDR3 is TGTGCCAGCAGCAGAGGGTCCGGTGCCTATGGCTACACCTTC.

Ten or more counts support this clonotype. The chain carries TRBV7-2 and TRBJ1-4, with 10 bases matching TRBD1. Germline CDR1 is SGHTA and CDR2 is FQGNSA. The CDR3 has 15 residues. Losses at the gene ends were 5 bases for V and 8 bases for J; bases not matched to a gene: 8. CDR3 sequence (DNA): TGTGCCAGCAGCCCGGGACAGGGGACGTTCGAAAAACTGTTTTTT. It codes for CASSPGQGTFEKLFF.

The gene calls are TRBV12-3 or TRBV12-4 and TRBJ2-1; 11 nucleotides line up with TRBD2. V gave up 5 bases and J gave up 2 bases; unmatched junction bases: 11. There are 18 residues in the CDR3. The chain's CDR3 is CASSEALTSGTPYNEQFF. DNA for the CDR3: TGTGCCAGCAGTGAAGCGCTGACTAGCGGGACCCCCTACAATGAGCAGTTCTTC.

This clonotype came up a few times. This chain links TRBV2 with TRBJ2-5, with 7 bases aligning to TRBD1. TRBJ2-1 explains the end of the DNA better; the J call may be wrong. The germline V gene has CDR1 SNHLY and CDR2 FYNNEI. The CDR3 has 12 residues. CDR3 in DNA: TGTGCCATAATAAGACAGGGCAATGAGCAGTTCTTC. Its translation is CAIIRQGNEQFF.

In its sample, this clonotype was seen once. The chain combines TRBV2 with TRBJ2-3; D unclear. This CDR3 region has 14 residues. V gave up 6 bases and J gave up 3 bases, with 13 bases separating them. The germline gives CDR1 SNHLY, CDR2 FYNNEI. CDR3 residues: CASRAVRLTDTQYF. In DNA form, the CDR3 reads TGTGCCAGCAGGGCCGTGAGGCTGACAGATACGCAGTATTTT.

This sequence joins TRBV11-2 and TRBJ2-3; D might be TRBD2 (5 bases). The length of the CDR3 is 15 residues. V lost 4 bases and J lost 6, with 17 bases in between. Germline-derived CDR1 and CDR2 are SGHAT and FQNNGV. CDR3 nucleotides: TGTGCCAGCAGCTCCGGTGGGCGGGTCGGGGATACGCAGTATTTT. Translated, it gives CASSSGGRVGDTQYF.

In this sample, this clonotype turned up a few times. The chain links TRBV20-1 to TRBJ2-5; TRBD2 matches at 9 bases. The CDR3 covers 20 residues. Germline loops: CDR1 DFQATT, CDR2 SNEGSKA (reference sequence). After removal of 2 bases from V and 0 bases from J, the junction contained 19 bases not matched to a gene. The CDR3 coding sequence is TGCAGTGCTAGATCCTGGGACGGGCGGCGGGAGGGACAATACCAAGAGACCCAGTACTTC. This codes for CSARSWDGRREGQYQETQYF.